This entry lists 22 T cell receptor beta chains sequenced from one sample in a study of T cell repertoires in cytomegalovirus infection. TCRdb re-called the reads with MiXCR, one entry per CDR3 protein. The profile shows about 200,000 distinct CDR3 sequences, more than 9% of them singletons. Sample: PBMCs. The receptors come from a human donor in good health (CMV status not recorded). Some clones in this sample may be carry-over from other donors' samples.

This clonotype was counted between two and nine times. The chain links TRBV4-3 to TRBJ1-2; D is uncertain. The germline gives CDR1 LGHNA, CDR2 YSLEER. The CDR3 extends over 15 amino acids. The V end lost 0 bases, the J end lost 4 bases, and 12 bases lay between the germline ends. The CDR3 is CASSQEAGSGYGYTF. CDR3 coding DNA: TGCGCCAGCAGCCAAGAAGCGGGGTCAGGCTATGGCTACACCTTC.

This clonotype appeared a few times. The genes are TRBV5-6 and TRBJ1-5; TRBD1 might be the D (5 bases). Germline CDR1 SGHDT, CDR2 YYEEEE. V lost 4 bases to trimming and J lost 6 bases, with 11 bases between them. This CDR3 is built from 13 residues. CDR3 sequence (DNA): TGTGCCAGCAGCCGGTGGGGGGTTCAGCCCCAGCATTTT. Translated: CASSRWGVQPQHF.

This clonotype occurred once. One base away lies a much larger clone, so this may be a sequencing read error. The chain is built from TRBV5-1 and TRBJ1-5, with 10 bases fitting TRBD1. Germline V gene sequence: CDR1 SGHRS, CDR2 YFSETQ. V was pared by 4 bases and J by 5 bases, with 6 bases of the junction left unmatched. The CDR3 is 15 amino acids. CDR3 residues: CASSPETGGYQPQHF. As DNA, the CDR3 is TGCGCCAGCAGCCCCGAGACAGGGGGCTATCAGCCCCAGCATTTT.

The J gene is TRBJ1-1, the V gene TRBV12-3 or TRBV12-4, with a possible D match to TRBD1 (6 bases). The CDR3 length is 13 residues. The V and J ends lost 6 bases and 4 bases respectively, with 12 bases between them. CDR3 in amino acids: CASRKQGSTEAFF. The CDR3 bases are TGTGCCAGCAGGAAACAGGGAAGCACTGAAGCTTTCTTT.

This clonotype occurred many times. This chain joins TRBV7-2 and TRBJ2-1; the match to TRBD1 covers 9 bases. The V gene end was trimmed by 6 bases and the J gene end by 4 bases; junction bases not matched to a gene: 10. The CDR3 sequence is 16 residues long. Germline CDR1 is SGHTA and CDR2 is FQGNSA. CDR3 loop: CASRVTGTGTYNEQFF. The DNA of the CDR3 is TGTGCCAGCAGGGTAACCGGGACAGGGACTTACAATGAGCAGTTCTTC.

In its sample, this clonotype was seen many times. This rearrangement joins TRBV6-1 to TRBJ2-1; 14 bases align to TRBD2. The CDR3 extends over 20 amino acids. Germline CDR1 and CDR2: MNHNS and SASEGT. J lost 0 bases, V lost 5 bases, and 12 bases had no gene match. The CDR3 nucleotides read TGTGCCAGCAGTTATTCATTTGGGACTAGCGGGAGTAGCTCCTACAATGAGCAGTTCTTC. Translation gives CASSYSFGTSGSSSYNEQFF.

This clonotype has at least ten counts. The rearrangement uses TRBV10-3 and TRBJ2-7; 7 bases align to TRBD1. CDR3 length equals 14 residues. Germline V gene lookup returns CDR1 ENHRY and CDR2 SYGVKD. V lost 2 bases to trimming and J lost 2 bases; unmatched junction nucleotides: 3. CDR3 protein: CAISERTGTYEQYF. The CDR3 DNA is TGTGCCATCAGTGAGCGGACAGGAACCTACGAGCAGTACTTC.

This clonotype was recorded many times. The V call is TRBV28, the J call TRBJ2-5; TRBD1 matches at 7 bases. CDR1 is MDHEN, CDR2 SYDVKM, per germline. With 6 bases clipped from V and 2 bases from J, the junction kept 6 bases outside the gene matches. The CDR3 runs to 14 residues. CDR3 DNA: TGTGCCAGCAGCCCCGGGACAGTACAAGAGACCCAGTACTTC. Translation: CASSPGTVQETQYF.

This clonotype was counted at least ten times. V gene TRBV7-2 combines with J gene TRBJ1-2; D unclear. CDR1 is SGHTA, CDR2 FQGNSA, per germline. Trimming stripped 9 bases from V and 7 bases from J, with 12 bases between. The CDR3 is 11 amino acids. The CDR3 protein is CARPGRRGYTF. The CDR3 region has the DNA TGTGCCAGACCAGGTCGTCGTGGCTACACCTTC.

The sample holds many counts of this clonotype. The V and J genes are TRBV7-8 and TRBJ2-7, with 9 bases that match TRBD1. CDR3 length: 15 amino acids. From germline, CDR1 is SGHVS and CDR2 FQNEAQ. Unmatched junction bases numbered 8, after V lost 4 bases and J lost 4 bases. CDR3 region: CASSWGTGTEYEQYF. The CDR3 nucleotides are TGTGCCAGCAGCTGGGGGACAGGGACGGAATACGAGCAGTACTTC.

This clonotype was seen repeatedly, ten times or more. This chain uses TRBV4-3 with TRBJ1-2; 8 bases match TRBD1. Germline assignment: CDR1 LGHNA and CDR2 YSLEER. The V gene end was trimmed by 1 base and the J gene end by 4 bases; junction bases not matched to a gene: 5. The CDR3 runs to 15 residues. In DNA, the CDR3 is TGCGCCAGCAGCCAAGCGGGGACAGGACTCTATGGCTACACCTTC. It yields the protein CASSQAGTGLYGYTF.

This clonotype turned up a few times. V gene TRBV20-1 combines with J gene TRBJ1-1, with a weak D call TRBD1 (6 bases). Germline CDR1 is DFQATT and CDR2 is SNEGSKA (reference sequence). CDR3 length equals 15 residues. Trimming stripped 2 bases from V and 6 bases from J, with 19 bases between. CDR3 in DNA: TGCAGTGCTAGACTAACAGGGAGTCGGAGGGCTGAAGCTTTCTTT. Its protein product is CSARLTGSRRAEAFF.

This clonotype was observed at least ten times. The V gene is TRBV7-9, the J gene TRBJ1-1; unclear D gene. The CDR3 has 13 residues. V shed 5 bases and J shed 0 bases, with 7 bases lying between them. CDR1 is SEHNR and CDR2 is FQNEAQ in the germline V gene (reference sequence). CDR3 sequence (DNA): TGTGCCAGCAGCGCGGAGATGAACACTGAAGCTTTCTTT. It specifies CASSAEMNTEAFF. The whole variable domain, remainder taken from reference TRBV7-9 and TRBJ1-1, is DTGVSQNPRHKITKRGQNVTFRCDPISEHNRLYWYRQTLGQGPEFLTYFQNEAQLEKSRLLSDRFSAERPKGSFSTLEIQRTEQGDSAMYLCASSAEMNTEAFFGQGTRLTVV.

The CDR3 spells CSATGQGKSDGELFF. In nucleotides, the CDR3 is TGCAGCGCTACGGGACAGGGGAAGTCGGACGGGGAGCTGTTTTTT. The chain is built from TRBV29-1 and TRBJ2-2; 10 bases agree with TRBD1. The CDR3 has 15 residues. Germline V gives CDR1 SQVTM, CDR2 ANQGSEA. V was pared by 7 bases and J by 7 bases, with 12 bases of the junction left unmatched.

This clonotype has at least ten counts. The chain couples TRBV7-9 to TRBJ2-2; weak D call: TRBD1 (6 bases). CDR3 length: 15 residues. Looked up from germline, CDR1 is SEHNR and CDR2 is FQNEAQ (reference sequence). Trimming left V 2 bases short and J 3 bases short, with 10 bases between. The chain's CDR3 is CASSLSRGHTGELFF. CDR3 DNA: TGTGCCAGCAGCTTATCCAGGGGCCACACCGGGGAGCTGTTTTTT. Combining the CDR3 with reference TRBV7-9 and TRBJ2-2 gives the whole variable domain DTGVSQNPRHKITKRGQNVTFRCDPISEHNRLYWYRQTLGQGPEFLTYFQNEAQLEKSRLLSDRFSAERPKGSFSTLEIQRTEQGDSAMYLCASSLSRGHTGELFFGEGSRLTVL.

This clonotype was counted ten times or more. This chain uses TRBV2 with TRBJ1-2; D is unresolved. V gave up 8 bases and J gave up 2 bases, with 15 bases separating them. The CDR3 spans 14 residues. CDR1 is SNHLY, CDR2 FYNNEI, per germline. CDR3: CASPSVGSNYGYTF. Written as DNA, the CDR3 is TGTGCCAGCCCTTCCGTCGGCAGCAACTATGGCTACACCTTC.

This clonotype was picked up a small number of times. This chain uses TRBV20-1 with TRBJ2-2; D assignment may be TRBD1 or TRBD2 (5 bases each). Germline CDR1 reads DFQATT; CDR2 reads SNEGSKA (reference sequence). This CDR3 contains 18 residues. Trimming cost V 0 bases and J 0 bases, with 17 bases left between them. The CDR3 sequence: CSARDRVWGTTNTGELFF. The DNA of the CDR3 is TGCAGTGCTAGAGATCGGGTTTGGGGGACGACGAACACCGGGGAGCTGTTTTTT.

This sequence joins TRBV30 and TRBJ1-5; D may be TRBD1 (5 bases). Germline loops: CDR1 GTSNPN, CDR2 SVGIG (reference sequence). Between the trimmed V and J ends, which lost 2 bases and 2 bases, there was a span of 19 bases. The CDR3 consists of 17 residues. CDR3 sequence reads: CAWSLRDGLIRNQPQHF. Written as DNA, the CDR3 is TGTGCCTGGAGTCTCCGGGACGGGCTAATTCGCAATCAGCCCCAGCATTTT.

This clonotype was seen many times. J is TRBJ2-5 and V is TRBV28; no clear D. CDR1 MDHEN and CDR2 SYDVKM come from the germline V gene. The CDR3 has 15 residues. V lost 6 bases and J lost 0, with 14 bases in between. The DNA of the CDR3 is TGTGCCAGCAGATCTAAAACAACGTACCAAGAGACCCAGTACTTC. The encoded protein is CASRSKTTYQETQYF.

In this sample, this clonotype turned up many times. The chain is built from TRBV10-1 and TRBJ1-1; 9 nucleotides agree with TRBD1. The trim removed 8 bases at V and 5 bases at J, leaving 9 bases unmatched. Germline CDR1 reads WNHNN; CDR2 reads SYGVQD (reference sequence). The CDR3 loop spans 14 amino acids. CDR3 in DNA: TGCGCCAGCTTAACAGGGGGCGAGGTTACTGAAGCTTTCTTT. Its translation is CASLTGGEVTEAFF.

The J gene is TRBJ1-1, the V gene TRBV6-6; 7 bases line up with TRBD1. V trimming: 8 bases; J trimming: 2 bases; junction bases outside the gene matches: 5. Germline V gene sequence: CDR1 MNHNY, CDR2 SVGAGI (reference sequence). The CDR3 has 13 amino acids. The CDR3 sequence is CASGGQTNTEAFF. The CDR3 nucleotides are TGTGCCAGCGGGGGACAGACAAACACTGAAGCTTTCTTT.

This clonotype was seen many times. The chain employs TRBV7-2 and TRBJ1-1, with D possibly matching TRBD1 (5 bases). Germline V lookup: CDR1 SGHTA, CDR2 FQGNSA. There are 15 residues in the CDR3. V was pared by 7 bases and J by 7 bases, with 22 bases between. CDR3: CASTTVGPGRSEAFF. In nucleotides, the CDR3 is TGTGCCAGCACCACTGTGGGCCCAGGGAGAAGTGAAGCTTTCTTT. The entire variable domain, with the rest obtained from reference TRBV7-2 and TRBJ1-1, is as follows: GAGVSQSPSNKVTEKGKDVELRCDPISGHTALYWYRQSLGQGLEFLIYFQGNSAPDKSGLPSDRFSAERTGGSVSTLTIQRTQQEDSAVYLCASTTVGPGRSEAFFGQGTRLTVV.